What follows is one T cell receptor beta chain and its context. The antigen is unknown. This sample is part of a study of cytomegalovirus exposure and HLA in healthy donors. Study-wide results and caveats: Later work associated roughly 17,000 TCR beta sequences with HLA alleles at 0.05 false discovery rate. The listing of 150 or so TCR beta chains classed them as cytomegalovirus-associated.

The primer mix had 60 Vbeta and 13 Jbeta primers. Using immunoSEQ multiplex PCR, the repertoire was profiled, and TCRdb retains in-frame clones only, with some absent. The sample includes about 94,000 clones, around 68% of them seen just once. Germline V gene lookup returns CDR1 MDHEN and CDR2 SYDVKM. This CDR3 is built from 16 residues. After removal of 3 bases from V and 0 bases from J, the junction contained 5 bases not matched to a gene. The genes are TRBV28 and TRBJ1-5; 7 nucleotides line up with TRBD1. This TCR was recovered from a young man in good health and CMV-seropositive. Material: PBMCs. CDR3 nucleotide sequence: TGTGCCAGCAGTTTTTCAACAGGGGTTAGCAATCAGCCCCAGCATTTT. Residues: CASSFSTGVSNQPQHF.